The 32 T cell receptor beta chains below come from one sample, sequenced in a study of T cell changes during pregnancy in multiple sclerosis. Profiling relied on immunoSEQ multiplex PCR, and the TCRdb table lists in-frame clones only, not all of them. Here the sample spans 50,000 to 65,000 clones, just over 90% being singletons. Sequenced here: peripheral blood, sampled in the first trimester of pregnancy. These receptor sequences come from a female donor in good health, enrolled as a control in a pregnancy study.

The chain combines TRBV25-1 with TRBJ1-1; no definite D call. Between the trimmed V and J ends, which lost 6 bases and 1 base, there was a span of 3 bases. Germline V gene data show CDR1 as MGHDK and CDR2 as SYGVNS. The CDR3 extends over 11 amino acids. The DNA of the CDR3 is TGTGCCAGCAGGCGGAACACTGAAGCTTTCTTT. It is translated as CASRRNTEAFF.

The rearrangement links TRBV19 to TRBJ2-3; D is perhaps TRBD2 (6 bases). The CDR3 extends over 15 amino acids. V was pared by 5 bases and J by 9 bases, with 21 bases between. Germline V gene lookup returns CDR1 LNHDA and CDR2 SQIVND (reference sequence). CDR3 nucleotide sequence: TGTGCCAGTAGTCCCCCCCGCGGGATCTCAGTCACGCAGTATTTT. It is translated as CASSPPRGISVTQYF.

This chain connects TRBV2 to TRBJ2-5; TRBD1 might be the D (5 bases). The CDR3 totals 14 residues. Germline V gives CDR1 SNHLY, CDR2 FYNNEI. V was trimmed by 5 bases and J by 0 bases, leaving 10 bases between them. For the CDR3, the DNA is TGTGCCAGCAGTTCCGGACACTACCAAGAGACCCAGTACTTC. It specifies CASSSGHYQETQYF.

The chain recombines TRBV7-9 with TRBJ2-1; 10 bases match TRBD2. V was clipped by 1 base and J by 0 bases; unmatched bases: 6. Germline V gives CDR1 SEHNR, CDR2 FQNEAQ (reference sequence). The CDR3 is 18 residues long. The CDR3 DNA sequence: TGTGCCAGCAGCTTAGGGTCTGCTAGCGGGAGCTCCTACAATGAGCAGTTCTTC. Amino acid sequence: CASSLGSASGSSYNEQFF.

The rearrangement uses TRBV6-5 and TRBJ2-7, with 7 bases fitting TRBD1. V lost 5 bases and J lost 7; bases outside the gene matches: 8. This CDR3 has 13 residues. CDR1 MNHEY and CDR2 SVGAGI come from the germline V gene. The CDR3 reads CASSPGQALEQYF. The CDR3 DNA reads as TGTGCCAGCAGTCCTGGACAGGCCCTAGAGCAGTACTTC.

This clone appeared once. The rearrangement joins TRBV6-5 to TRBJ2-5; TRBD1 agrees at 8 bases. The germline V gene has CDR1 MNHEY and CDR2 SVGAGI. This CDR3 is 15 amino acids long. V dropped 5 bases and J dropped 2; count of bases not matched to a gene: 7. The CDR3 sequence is CASSQIRGRQETQYF. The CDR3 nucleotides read TGTGCCAGCAGTCAAATCAGGGGGCGGCAAGAGACCCAGTACTTC.

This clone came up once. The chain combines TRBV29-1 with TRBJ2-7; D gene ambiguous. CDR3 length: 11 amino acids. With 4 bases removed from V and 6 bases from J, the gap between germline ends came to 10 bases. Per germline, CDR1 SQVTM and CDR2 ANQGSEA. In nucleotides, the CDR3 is TGCAGCGTTGTGGTGTTCGGCGAGCAGTACTTC. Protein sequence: CSVVVFGEQYF.

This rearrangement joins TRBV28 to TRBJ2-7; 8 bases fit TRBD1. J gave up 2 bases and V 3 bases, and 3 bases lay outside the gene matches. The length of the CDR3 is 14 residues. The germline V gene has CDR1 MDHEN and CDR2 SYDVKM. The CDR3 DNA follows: TGTGCCAGCAGTTTGACAGGGGCAACCTACGAGCAGTACTTC. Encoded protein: CASSLTGATYEQYF. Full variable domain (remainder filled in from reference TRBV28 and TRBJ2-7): DVKVTQSSRYLVKRTGEKVFLECVQDMDHENMFWYRQDPGLGLRLIYFSYDVKMKEKGDIPEGYSVSREKKERFSLILESASTNQTSMYLCASSLTGATYEQYFGPGTRLTVT.

CDR3 nucleotide sequence: TGTGCCAGCAGCCCCTGGAGGGATAATGAAAAACTGTTTTTT. It yields the protein CASSPWRDNEKLFF. This chain connects TRBV4-2 to TRBJ1-4, with unresolved D. CDR1 and CDR2 from the germline V gene are LGHNA and YNFKEQ. CDR3 length equals 14 residues. V lost 4 bases to trimming and J lost 4 bases, with 10 bases between them.

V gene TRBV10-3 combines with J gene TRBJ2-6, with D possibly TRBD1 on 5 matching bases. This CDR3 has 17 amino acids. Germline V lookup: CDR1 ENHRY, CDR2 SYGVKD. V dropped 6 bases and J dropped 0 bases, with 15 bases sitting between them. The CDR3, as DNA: TGTGCCATCAGCCACCTCAGGGAATCCTCTGGGGCCAACGTCCTGACTTTC. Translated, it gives CAISHLRESSGANVLTF.

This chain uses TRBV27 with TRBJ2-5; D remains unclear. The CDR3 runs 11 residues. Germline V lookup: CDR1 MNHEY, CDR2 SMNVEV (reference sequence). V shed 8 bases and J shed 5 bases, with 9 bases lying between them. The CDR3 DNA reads TGTGCCAGCGCCTTCGGGGAGACCCAGTACTTC. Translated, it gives CASAFGETQYF.

The chain's CDR3 is CASSDERGGNNEQFF. The CDR3 nucleotides are TGTGCCAGCAGTGACGAGCGGGGGGGCAACAATGAGCAGTTCTTC. The chain uses TRBV6-4 and TRBJ2-1; 10 nucleotides align to TRBD2. Germline loops: CDR1 MRHNA, CDR2 SNTAGT. Germline trimming cut 2 bases from V and 5 bases from J; bases unmatched to any gene: 3. The CDR3 covers 15 residues.

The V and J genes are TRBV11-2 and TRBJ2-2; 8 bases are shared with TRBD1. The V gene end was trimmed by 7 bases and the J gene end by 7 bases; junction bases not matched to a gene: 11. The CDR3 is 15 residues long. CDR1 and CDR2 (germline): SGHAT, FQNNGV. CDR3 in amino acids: CASTVGQGVFGELFF. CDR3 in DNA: TGTGCCAGCACCGTCGGACAGGGAGTTTTCGGGGAGCTGTTTTTT.

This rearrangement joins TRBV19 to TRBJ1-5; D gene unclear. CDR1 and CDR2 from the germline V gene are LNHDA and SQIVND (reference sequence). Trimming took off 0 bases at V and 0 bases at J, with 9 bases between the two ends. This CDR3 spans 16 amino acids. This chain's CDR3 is CASSIDEYSSNQPQHF. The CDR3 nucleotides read TGTGCCAGTAGTATAGATGAGTACAGTAGCAATCAGCCCCAGCATTTT.

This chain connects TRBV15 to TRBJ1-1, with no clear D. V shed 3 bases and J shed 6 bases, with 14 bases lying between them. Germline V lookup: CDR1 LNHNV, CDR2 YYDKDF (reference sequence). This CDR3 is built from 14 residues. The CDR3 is CATSRDAGLSEAFF. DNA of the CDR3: TGTGCCACCAGCAGGGACGCCGGACTCTCTGAAGCTTTCTTT.

CDR3 nucleotide sequence: TGTGCCAGCAGTGGCAGCTCCTACGAGCAGTACTTC. Translated, it gives CASSGSSYEQYF. The rearrangement uses TRBV27 and TRBJ2-7; D is unresolved. Germline assignment: CDR1 MNHEY and CDR2 SMNVEV (reference sequence). The ends were cut back, 5 bases at V and 0 bases at J, with 5 bases in the middle. The CDR3 spans 12 residues.

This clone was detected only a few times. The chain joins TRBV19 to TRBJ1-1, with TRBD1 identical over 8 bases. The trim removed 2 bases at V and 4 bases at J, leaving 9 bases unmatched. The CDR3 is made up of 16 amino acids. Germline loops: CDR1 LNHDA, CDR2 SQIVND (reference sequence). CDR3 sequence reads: CASSIRTGRKGTEAFF. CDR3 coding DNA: TGTGCCAGTAGTATACGGACAGGGAGGAAGGGCACTGAAGCTTTCTTT.

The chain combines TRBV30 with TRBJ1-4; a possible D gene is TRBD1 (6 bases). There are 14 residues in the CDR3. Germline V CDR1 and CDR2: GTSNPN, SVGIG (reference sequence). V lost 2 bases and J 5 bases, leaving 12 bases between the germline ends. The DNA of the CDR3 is TGTGCCTGGAGTAAACAGGGTTTAAATGAAAAACTGTTTTTT. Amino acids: CAWSKQGLNEKLFF.

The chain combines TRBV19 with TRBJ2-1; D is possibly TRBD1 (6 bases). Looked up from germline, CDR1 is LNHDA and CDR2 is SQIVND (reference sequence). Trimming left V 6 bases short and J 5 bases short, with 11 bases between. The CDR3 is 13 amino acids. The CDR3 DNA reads TGTGCCAGTAGGGCAGGGGTTAACAATGAGCAGTTCTTC. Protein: CASRAGVNNEQFF.

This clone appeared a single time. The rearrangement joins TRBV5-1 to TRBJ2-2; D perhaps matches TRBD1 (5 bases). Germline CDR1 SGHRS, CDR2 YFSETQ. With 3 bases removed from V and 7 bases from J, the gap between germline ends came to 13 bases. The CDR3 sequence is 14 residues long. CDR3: CASSSQGPDGELFF. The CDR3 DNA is TGCGCCAGCAGCTCGCAGGGTCCGGACGGGGAGCTGTTTTTT.

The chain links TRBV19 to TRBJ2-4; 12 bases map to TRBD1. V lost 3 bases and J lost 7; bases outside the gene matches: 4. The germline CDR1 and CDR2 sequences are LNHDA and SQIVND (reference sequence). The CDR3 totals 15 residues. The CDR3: CASSIGTGGWNIQYF. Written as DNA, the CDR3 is TGTGCCAGTAGTATTGGGACAGGGGGCTGGAACATTCAGTACTTC.

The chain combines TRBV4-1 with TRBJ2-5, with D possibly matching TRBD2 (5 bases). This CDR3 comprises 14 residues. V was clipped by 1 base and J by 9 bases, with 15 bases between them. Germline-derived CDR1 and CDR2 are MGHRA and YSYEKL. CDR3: CASSQVSSRKAQYF. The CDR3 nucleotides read TGCGCCAGCAGCCAAGTCTCTAGCAGGAAGGCCCAGTACTTC.

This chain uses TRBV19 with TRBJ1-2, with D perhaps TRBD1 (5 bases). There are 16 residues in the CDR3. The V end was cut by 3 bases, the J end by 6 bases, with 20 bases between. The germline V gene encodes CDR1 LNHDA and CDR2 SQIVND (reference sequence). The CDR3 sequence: CASSMEMRSRVHGYTF. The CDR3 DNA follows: TGTGCCAGTAGTATGGAGATGAGGAGCAGGGTTCATGGCTACACCTTC.

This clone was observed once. The CDR3 protein is CASSGTSWDYEQYF. Written as DNA, the CDR3 is TGTGCCAGCTCTGGGACTAGCTGGGACTACGAGCAGTACTTC. The chain joins TRBV28 to TRBJ2-7; the match to TRBD2 covers 9 bases. The trim removed 8 bases at V and 3 bases at J, leaving 8 bases unmatched. The germline gives CDR1 MDHEN, CDR2 SYDVKM. CDR3 length: 14 residues.

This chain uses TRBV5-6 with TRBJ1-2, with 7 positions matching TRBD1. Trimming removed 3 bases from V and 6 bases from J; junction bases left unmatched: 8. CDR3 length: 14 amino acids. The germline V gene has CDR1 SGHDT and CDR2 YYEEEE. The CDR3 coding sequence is TGTGCCAGCAGCTCGACAGGGTTTAGGAATGGCTACACCTTC. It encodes CASSSTGFRNGYTF.

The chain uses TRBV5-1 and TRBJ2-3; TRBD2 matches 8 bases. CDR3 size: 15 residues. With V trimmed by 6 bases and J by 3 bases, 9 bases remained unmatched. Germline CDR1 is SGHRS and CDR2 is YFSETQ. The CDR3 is CASKGSRGVTDTQYF. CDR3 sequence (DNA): TGCGCCAGCAAGGGTTCGCGGGGGGTAACAGATACGCAGTATTTT. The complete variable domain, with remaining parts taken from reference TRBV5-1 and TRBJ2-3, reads KAGVTQTPRYLIKTRGQQVTLSCSPISGHRSVSWYQQTPGQGLQFLFEYFSETQRNKGNFPGRFSGRQFSNSRSEMNVSTLELGDSALYLCASKGSRGVTDTQYFGPGTRLTVL.

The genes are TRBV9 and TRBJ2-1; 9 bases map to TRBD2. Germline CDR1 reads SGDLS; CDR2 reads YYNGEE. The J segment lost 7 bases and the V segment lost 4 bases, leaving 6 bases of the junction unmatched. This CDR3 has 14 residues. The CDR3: CASSLIAGANEQFF. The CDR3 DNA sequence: TGTGCCAGCAGCCTCATAGCGGGGGCGAATGAGCAGTTCTTC.

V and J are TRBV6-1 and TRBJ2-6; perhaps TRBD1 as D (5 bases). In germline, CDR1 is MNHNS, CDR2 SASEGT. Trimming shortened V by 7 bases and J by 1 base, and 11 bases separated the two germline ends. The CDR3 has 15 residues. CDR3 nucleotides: TGTGCCAGCACCAAAGGGGAATCTGGGGCCAACGTCCTGACTTTC. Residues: CASTKGESGANVLTF.

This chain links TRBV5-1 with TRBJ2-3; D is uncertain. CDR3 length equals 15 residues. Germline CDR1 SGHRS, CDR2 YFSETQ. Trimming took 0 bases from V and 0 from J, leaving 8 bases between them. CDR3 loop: CASSLDSTSTDTQYF. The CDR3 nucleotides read TGCGCCAGCAGCTTGGACAGCACTAGCACAGATACGCAGTATTTT.

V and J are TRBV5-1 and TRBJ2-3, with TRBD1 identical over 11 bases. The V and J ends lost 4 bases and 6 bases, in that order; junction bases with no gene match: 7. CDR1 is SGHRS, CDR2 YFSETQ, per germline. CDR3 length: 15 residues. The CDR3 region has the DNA TGCGCCAGCAGCCCCTGGACAGGGGGCATCGATACGCAGTATTTT. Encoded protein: CASSPWTGGIDTQYF.

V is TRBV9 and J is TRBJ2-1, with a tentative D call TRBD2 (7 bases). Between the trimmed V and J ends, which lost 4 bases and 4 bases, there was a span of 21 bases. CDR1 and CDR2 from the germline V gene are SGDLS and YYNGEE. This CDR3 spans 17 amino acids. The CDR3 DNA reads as TGTGCCAGCAGCAACCCTCTTGGACTAGGGGGGTACAATGAGCAGTTCTTC. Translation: CASSNPLGLGGYNEQFF.

CDR3 DNA: TGTGCCAGCTCGAGGCGGGGGGGCCTCACCGGGGAGCTGTTTTTT. Encoded protein: CASSRRGGLTGELFF. The chain has TRBV9 and TRBJ2-2, with 9 positions matching TRBD2. Losses at the gene ends were 7 bases for V and 4 bases for J; bases not matched to a gene: 8. CDR1 and CDR2 (germline): SGDLS, YYNGEE. The CDR3 length is 15 residues.